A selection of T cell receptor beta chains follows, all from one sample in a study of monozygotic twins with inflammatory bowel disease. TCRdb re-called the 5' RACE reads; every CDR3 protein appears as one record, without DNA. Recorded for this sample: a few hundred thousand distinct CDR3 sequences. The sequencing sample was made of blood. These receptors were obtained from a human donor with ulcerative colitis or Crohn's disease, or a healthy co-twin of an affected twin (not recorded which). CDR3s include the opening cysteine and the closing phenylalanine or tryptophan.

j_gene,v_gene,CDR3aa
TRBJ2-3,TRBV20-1,CSAEASGGATDTQYF
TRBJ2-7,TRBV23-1,CASSPGAGRTYEQYF
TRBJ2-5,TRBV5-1,CASSSAGNNQETQYF
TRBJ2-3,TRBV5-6,CASSSWGATDTQYF
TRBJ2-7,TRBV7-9,CASSLAGGGTYEQYF
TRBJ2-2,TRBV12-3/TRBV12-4,CASSWAGGFGELFF
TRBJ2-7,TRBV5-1,CASSLGANYEQYF
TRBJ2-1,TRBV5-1,CASSLVSTGVGNEQFF
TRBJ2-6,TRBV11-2,CASSFTGGSGANFLTF
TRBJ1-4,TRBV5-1,CASSLQQGSGEKLFF
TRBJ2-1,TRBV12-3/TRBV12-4,CASSVSGNEQFF
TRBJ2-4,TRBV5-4,CASSLAGIAGGPQNIQYF
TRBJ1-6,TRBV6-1,CASSGLGQGFSPLHF
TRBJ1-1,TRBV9,CASSVGGDTEAFF
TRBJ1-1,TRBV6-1,CASREGRTNTEAFF
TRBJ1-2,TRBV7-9,CASSLISGLSGYTF
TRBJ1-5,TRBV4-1,CASRAYPGTDSNQPQHF
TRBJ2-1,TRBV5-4,CASSPGLAGEMYNEQFF
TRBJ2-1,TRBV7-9,CASSPRTDPSYNEQFF
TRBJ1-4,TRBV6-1,CASVSRGTNEKLFF